This TCR beta chain was recorded in a study of cytomegalovirus exposure and HLA in healthy donors. PCR used 60 Vbeta primers and 13 Jbeta primers. As originally analysed: Among the unique TCR beta chains that a later analysis counted, about 85 million in all, 10 million to 14 million were shared. TCRdb's copy holds only in-frame clones and misses some; the assay was immunoSEQ multiplex PCR. That table furnishes V, J and clone size, whereas the DNA furnished D and trimming. The table lists 150,000 to 250,000 clones, almost 85% of them singletons, with 2% to 2.5% in the top ten. Germline CDR1 MDHEN, CDR2 SYDVKM. The V and J ends lost 4 bases and 7 bases respectively, with 26 bases between them. The CDR3 length is 17 residues.

The TCR was taken from a woman between 50 and 59 years old in good health and CMV-seronegative. The chain joins TRBV28 to TRBJ2-7; a possible D gene is TRBD2 (6 bases). The sequenced sample was PBMCs. CDR3 in amino acids: CASSYSGDSGLPGEQYF. In DNA, the CDR3 is TGTGCCAGCAGTTACTCGGGGGACTCCGGACTCCCAGGGGAGCAGTACTTC.